This TCR beta chain is from a study of blood T cell repertoires in COVID-19. Study details: T cells, B-cell-depleted T cells, or PBMCs provided the cDNA or gDNA that served as material.

This clone was picked up one time. The CDR3 runs 15 residues. Germline loops: CDR1 MNHEY, CDR2 SMNVEV (reference sequence). The V segment lost 6 bases and the J segment 7 bases; nucleotides outside the gene matches: 12. In the study's own analysis: Amplifying reference gene primers gave estimates of nucleated cell counts. Libraries were prepared by immunoSEQ multiplex PCR; TCRdb keeps only in-frame clonotypes and omits some of them. D and trimming were read from the DNA, whereas the V and J calls and clone size are those reported in that table. The sample records roughly 79,000 clones, approximately 84% being singletons.

V usage is TRBV27 and J usage is TRBJ2-1; 7 bases are shared with TRBD2. Sequenced material: peripheral blood. The sequence came from a man aged 55 to 70 with active or convalescent COVID-19. The CDR3 DNA reads TGTGCCAGCAGAAGGGACCCCTTAGCGGGTAATGAGCAGTTCTTC. It translates to CASRRDPLAGNEQFF.